One and the same sample provided the 26 T cell receptor beta chains below, sequenced in a study of blood T cells in healthy people across ages. Alongside a J-beta primer mix, a sample-barcoded 5' primer served in a second PCR lasting roughly 7 to 12 cycles. TCRdb redid the calling of the 5' RACE reads with MiXCR, one entry per CDR3 protein. The sample records 1.5 million to 2 million distinct CDR3 sequences, about 50% being singletons. Specimen: blood. These receptors all come from a woman aged 40 to 50 in good health.

The V call is TRBV6-5, the J call TRBJ2-7; D gene uncertain. CDR1 and CDR2 (germline): MNHEY, SVGAGI. V was clipped by 2 bases and J by 1 base, with 12 bases between them. The CDR3 runs to 15 residues. The CDR3 region has the DNA TGTGCCAGCAGTTACGGGTTTTTGATTTCCTACGAGCAGTACTTC. This codes for CASSYGFLISYEQYF.

This chain connects TRBV12-3 or TRBV12-4 to TRBJ1-6, with 7 bases fitting TRBD1. CDR3 length: 16 amino acids. V shed 5 bases, J shed 4 bases, and the junction held 8 bases outside the gene matches. The CDR3 sequence: CASSRGPGQYNSPLHF. The CDR3 DNA reads TGTGCCAGCAGTCGCGGGCCGGGACAGTATAATTCACCCCTCCACTTT.

The chain recombines TRBV6-2 or TRBV6-3 with TRBJ2-5, with 8 bases aligning to TRBD2. This CDR3 is built from 16 residues. Germline loops: CDR1 MNHEY, CDR2 SVGEGT. V shed 0 bases, J shed 11 bases, and the junction held 14 bases outside the gene matches. CDR3 loop: CASSYSASGPYNEQYF. The CDR3 region has the DNA TGTGCCAGCAGTTACTCGGCTAGCGGGCCTTACAATGAGCAGTACTTC.

On this clonotype: The junction differs from germline at one of its ends, possibly a read error. The gene calls are TRBV29-1 and TRBJ2-1, with D perhaps matching TRBD2 (6 bases). CDR1 is SQVTM and CDR2 is ANQGSEA in the germline V gene. CDR3 size: 14 residues. The CDR3 DNA is TGCAGCATTGAAGGAGGGGCTCTTATGGATGAGCAGTTCTTC. Protein: CSIEGGALMDEQFF.

This clonotype was seen a handful of times. This chain joins TRBV6-6 and TRBJ2-5; D unresolved. The CDR3 has 13 residues. Germline V gives CDR1 MNHNY, CDR2 SVGAGI (reference sequence). V lost 6 bases and J lost 11, with 19 bases in between. Here the CDR3 reads CASRIDTLSRQYF. The DNA of the CDR3 is TGTGCCAGCAGAATTGACACCCTAAGTCGGCAGTACTTC.

This clonotype was counted only a few times. V is TRBV7-2 and J is TRBJ2-1; maybe TRBD2 (7 bases). V gave up 5 bases and J gave up 0 bases, with 14 bases separating them. Germline V gene data show CDR1 as SGHTA and CDR2 as FQGNSA. This CDR3 has 16 amino acids. CDR3 in DNA: TGTGCCAGCAGCCCGGCGGGGGCTCGCTCCTACAATGAGCAGTTCTTC. Translated: CASSPAGARSYNEQFF.

The rearrangement links TRBV28 to TRBJ2-7; 7 bases line up with TRBD2. This CDR3 has 14 residues. With V trimmed by 8 bases and J by 2 bases, 9 bases remained unmatched. Germline values: CDR1 MDHEN, CDR2 SYDVKM. The CDR3 bases are TGTGCCAGCCGCGGGGAGGGTTTAACCTACGAGCAGTACTTC. Translation gives CASRGEGLTYEQYF.

The V gene is TRBV20-1, the J gene TRBJ2-1, with 9 bases identical to TRBD2. Germline CDR1 DFQATT, CDR2 SNEGSKA (reference sequence). The CDR3 spans 13 residues. Trimming at V came to 8 bases and at J to 8 bases, leaving 10 bases not matched to a gene. The CDR3 loop is CSCIGLARDEQFF. For the CDR3, the DNA is TGCAGTTGCATCGGACTAGCGAGGGATGAGCAGTTCTTC.

In regard to this clonotype: A read error may explain this, as a much larger clone is one base away. The chain's CDR3 is CASSLGHGGNTDTQYF. In nucleotides, the CDR3 is TGTGCCAGCAGTTTAGGACACGGCGGGAACACAGATACGCAGTATTTT. V and J are TRBV12-3 or TRBV12-4 and TRBJ2-3, with TRBD2 as a possible D gene (6 bases). Trimming took off 1 base at V and 2 bases at J, with 13 bases between the two ends. The CDR3 loop spans 16 amino acids.

About this clonotype: A much larger clone differs from this one at a single base, so this may be a read error. J is TRBJ2-3 and V is TRBV20-1; the D gene is possibly TRBD2 (6 bases). The germline V gene encodes CDR1 DFQATT and CDR2 SNEGSKA (reference sequence). This CDR3 has 15 residues. CDR3 nucleotide sequence: TGCAGTGCTAGAGGACTAGGACCTCGCACAGGTACGCAGTATTTT. Encoded protein: CSARGLGPRTGTQYF.

This clonotype was detected a few times. The genes are TRBV6-5 and TRBJ2-5, with D hard to call. V was shortened by 8 bases and J by 1 base, with 8 bases between the two germline ends. Germline V gene sequence: CDR1 MNHEY, CDR2 SVGAGI. This CDR3 has 12 amino acids. The CDR3 DNA sequence: TGTGCCAGCCGGCCTTCCCAAGAGACCCAGTACTTC. Translation: CASRPSQETQYF.

The chain employs TRBV29-1 and TRBJ2-5; D assignment may be TRBD1 or TRBD2 (5 bases each). V lost 7 bases and J 3 bases, leaving 18 bases between the germline ends. CDR1 is SQVTM and CDR2 is ANQGSEA in the germline V gene. The CDR3 is 14 amino acids. This CDR3 is CSAGAGQTKETQYF. DNA for the CDR3: TGCAGCGCCGGGGCTGGGCAGACTAAAGAGACCCAGTACTTC.

This clonotype was found a few times. The chain is built from TRBV6-2 or TRBV6-3 and TRBJ2-1; D may be TRBD1 or TRBD2 (5 bases each). Germline values: CDR1 MNHEY, CDR2 SVGEGT. This CDR3 is built from 14 residues. V dropped 6 bases and J dropped 4 bases, with 13 bases sitting between them. The CDR3 is CASRRTGAYNEQFF. The DNA for the CDR3 is TGTGCCAGCAGGAGAACCGGGGCTTACAATGAGCAGTTCTTC.

This rearrangement joins TRBV5-1 to TRBJ2-5, with 11 bases aligning to TRBD2. Trimming removed 0 bases from V and 4 bases from J; junction bases left unmatched: 11. CDR1 and CDR2 (germline): SGHRS, YFSETQ. The CDR3 contains 18 residues. The CDR3 DNA sequence: TGCGCCAGCAGCTTGGGACTAGCGGGGACAGTTGGCCGAGAGACCCAGTACTTC. It specifies CASSLGLAGTVGRETQYF.

The chain recombines TRBV13 with TRBJ1-2; 7 bases line up with TRBD1. The CDR3 length is 15 residues. With 4 bases clipped from V and 5 bases from J, the junction kept 10 bases outside the gene matches. From germline, CDR1 is PRHDT and CDR2 FYEKMQ (reference sequence). The CDR3 bases are TGTGCCAGCAGCTACCGCCCGGACAGGTCATATGGCTACACCTTC. Residues: CASSYRPDRSYGYTF.

The chain joins TRBV20-1 to TRBJ2-7; 9 bases are a match to TRBD1. Per germline, CDR1 DFQATT and CDR2 SNEGSKA (reference sequence). The trim removed 5 bases at V and 5 bases at J, leaving 4 bases unmatched. This CDR3 is 12 amino acids long. The CDR3 reads CSAGQGWNEQYF. Here the CDR3 DNA reads TGCAGTGCTGGACAGGGGTGGAACGAGCAGTACTTC.

This clonotype was observed a few times. This chain joins TRBV9 and TRBJ1-2; 8 bases match TRBD1. Losses at the gene ends were 6 bases for V and 8 bases for J; bases not matched to a gene: 12. The CDR3 covers 14 residues. Germline CDR1 SGDLS, CDR2 YYNGEE. CDR3 sequence: CASTGQGELGGYTF. DNA for the CDR3: TGTGCCAGCACCGGACAGGGAGAGTTGGGGGGCTACACCTTC. Based on the CDR3 plus reference TRBV9 and TRBJ1-2, the full variable domain is DSGVTQTPKHLITATGQRVTLRCSPRSGDLSVYWYQQSLDQGLQFLIQYYNGEERAKGNILERFSAQQFPDLHSELNLSSLELGDSALYFCASTGQGELGGYTFGSGTRLTVV.

This clonotype has a handful of counts. The V gene is TRBV13, the J gene TRBJ1-2, with TRBD1 as a possible D gene (6 bases). Germline CDR1 PRHDT, CDR2 FYEKMQ (reference sequence). V lost 5 bases to trimming and J lost 6 bases, with 19 bases between them. The CDR3 consists of 15 residues. The CDR3 nucleotides are TGTGCCAGCAGCCTGTACCCGGGACAAGAGGATGGCTACACCTTC. Its translation is CASSLYPGQEDGYTF. Full variable domain (outside the CDR3, taken from reference TRBV13 and TRBJ1-2): AAGVIQSPRHLIKEKRETATLKCYPIPRHDTVYWYQQGPGQDPQFLISFYEKMQSDKGSIPDRFSAQQFSDYHSELNMSSLELGDSALYFCASSLYPGQEDGYTFGSGTRLTVV.

This sequence joins TRBV20-1 and TRBJ2-7; a possible D gene is TRBD1 (6 bases). The V end was cut by 4 bases, the J end by 6 bases, with 10 bases between. CDR3 length: 11 residues. Germline CDR1 and CDR2: DFQATT and SNEGSKA (reference sequence). The CDR3 sequence: CSAKQGVEQYF. The CDR3 coding sequence is TGCAGTGCTAAACAGGGAGTCGAGCAGTACTTC.

V is TRBV12-3 or TRBV12-4 and J is TRBJ2-1, with D possibly being TRBD2 (5 bases). This CDR3 comprises 12 residues. The V end was cut by 7 bases, the J end by 6 bases, with 10 bases between. In DNA, the CDR3 is TGTGCCAGCACCCGAGGGAGCAATGAGCAGTTCTTC. It encodes CASTRGSNEQFF.

This clonotype was picked up a small number of times. This may stem from a read error, because a much larger clone lies one nucleotide away. V usage is TRBV3-1 and J usage is TRBJ2-7; D perhaps matches TRBD1 (5 bases). Trimming took 1 base from V and 2 from J, leaving 6 bases between them. The germline CDR1 and CDR2 sequences are LGHDT and YNNKEL (reference sequence). The CDR3 is 13 amino acids. CDR3 nucleotide sequence: TGTGCCAGCAGCCAAGCACAGGCCTACGAGCAGTACTTC. Protein: CASSQAQAYEQYF.

In its sample, this clonotype was seen many times. The V and J genes are TRBV6-2 or TRBV6-3 and TRBJ2-1, with D unresolved. Germline V gene sequence: CDR1 MNHEY, CDR2 SVGEGT. Deletions cut 4 bases from V and 8 bases from J, with 6 bases between. CDR3 length: 11 amino acids. In DNA form, the CDR3 reads TGTGCCAGCAGTTTCGTGGATGAGCAGTTCTTC. It is translated as CASSFVDEQFF.

The chain is built from TRBV12-3 or TRBV12-4 and TRBJ1-5; 10 bases agree with TRBD1. This CDR3 is 15 amino acids long. The J segment lost 1 base and the V segment lost 6 bases, leaving 3 bases of the junction unmatched. The CDR3 spells CASRRGQGSNQPQHF. The CDR3 region has the DNA TGTGCCAGCAGGCGGGGACAGGGGAGCAATCAGCCCCAGCATTTT.

The chain employs TRBV2 and TRBJ2-5; 7 positions agree with TRBD1. CDR1 SNHLY and CDR2 FYNNEI come from the germline V gene. The CDR3 covers 16 residues. The trim removed 6 bases at V and 1 base at J, leaving 11 bases unmatched. The CDR3 bases are TGTGCCAGCAGAAACACCGGGACAGAAGGCCAAGAGACCCAGTACTTC. Translation: CASRNTGTEGQETQYF.

The chain recombines TRBV20-1 with TRBJ1-4, with TRBD1 identical over 9 bases. Germline values: CDR1 DFQATT, CDR2 SNEGSKA (reference sequence). Trimming took 1 base from V and 7 from J; bases not matched to a gene: 7. CDR3 length: 15 amino acids. DNA for the CDR3: TGCAGTGCTAGAGCAGGGACAGGGAGAAGTGAAAAACTGTTTTTT. This encodes CSARAGTGRSEKLFF.

The rearrangement links TRBV20-1 to TRBJ2-3, with 11 nucleotides matching TRBD2. Trimming removed 6 bases from V and 2 bases from J; junction bases left unmatched: 10. CDR1 is DFQATT and CDR2 is SNEGSKA in the germline V gene (reference sequence). This CDR3 comprises 16 residues. CDR3 coding DNA: TGCAGTGCAATCTCCGGGACTAGCGGTTACACAGATACGCAGTATTTT. Translation gives CSAISGTSGYTDTQYF.